Shown below are 4 T cell receptor beta chains from a single sample sequenced in a study of blood T cells in healthy people across ages. Using a J-beta primer mix together with a sample-barcoded 5' primer, a second PCR was run for roughly 6 to 12 cycles. TCRdb called the 5' RACE reads again in MiXCR, with one record for every CDR3 protein. The table shows about a million distinct CDR3 sequences, with under 40% occurring only once. The sequencing sample was made of blood. All receptors come from a man aged 18 to 29 in good health.

This clonotype was counted a few times. The chain joins TRBV20-1 to TRBJ1-2, with 7 bases identical to TRBD1. The J segment lost 8 bases and the V segment lost 0 bases, leaving 15 bases of the junction unmatched. CDR1 is DFQATT and CDR2 is SNEGSKA in the germline V gene (reference sequence). CDR3 size: 16 residues. CDR3 region: CSARDLRGDRVRGYTF. The CDR3 DNA reads as TGCAGTGCTAGAGATCTAAGAGGAGACAGGGTCCGGGGCTACACCTTC.

The chain is built from TRBV9 and TRBJ1-5; 8 bases line up with TRBD1. The germline CDR1 and CDR2 sequences are SGDLS and YYNGEE. The CDR3 sequence is 15 residues long. The trim removed 0 bases at V and 13 bases at J, leaving 12 bases unmatched. The CDR3 loop reads CASSVDGDRSSPQHF. The CDR3 DNA is TGTGCCAGCAGCGTAGACGGGGACAGGAGCTCCCCTCAGCATTTT.

This clonotype was seen only a few times. The genes are TRBV12-3 or TRBV12-4 and TRBJ2-7; a possible D gene is TRBD1 (6 bases). The CDR3 spans 12 residues. The V gene lost 9 bases and the J gene lost 2 bases, with 11 bases spanning the gap. CDR3 protein: CASKGVPYEQYF. The CDR3 coding sequence is TGTGCCAGTAAGGGGGTCCCCTACGAGCAGTACTTC.

This clonotype showed up just a few times. This chain joins TRBV29-1 and TRBJ1-5; 9 bases match TRBD1. Germline V gives CDR1 SQVTM, CDR2 ANQGSEA. V was clipped by 6 bases and J by 7 bases; unmatched bases: 7. There are 13 residues in the CDR3. This CDR3 is CSVGDRGGQPQHF. The DNA of the CDR3 is TGCAGCGTGGGCGACAGGGGGGGGCAGCCCCAGCATTTT. Supplemented by reference TRBV29-1 and TRBJ1-5, the full variable domain reads SAVISQKPSRDICQRGTSLTIQCQVDSQVTMMFWYRQQPGQSLTLIATANQGSEATYESGFVIDKFPISRPNLTFSTLTVSNMSPEDSSIYLCSVGDRGGQPQHFGDGTRLSIL.